Shown below are 15 T cell receptor beta chains from a single sample sequenced in a study of response to subunit inactivated influenza vaccine. A single record per CDR3 protein comes from TCRdb applying MiXCR to the RT-PCR reads. The sample records fewer than 700,000 distinct CDR3 sequences, approximately 13% being singletons. Sequencing used PBMCs from blood, obtained 35 to 45 days after vaccination. The receptors were sampled from a man between 50 and 59 years old who received an inactivated influenza vaccine.

In this sample, this clonotype turned up many times. V gene TRBV5-1 combines with J gene TRBJ2-6; D ambiguous. The ends were cut back, 7 bases at V and 4 bases at J, with 9 bases in the middle. This CDR3 is 13 amino acids long. CDR1 and CDR2 from the germline V gene are SGHRS and YFSETQ. The CDR3 sequence is CASDEPGANVLTF. The CDR3 region has the DNA TGCGCCAGCGACGAACCCGGGGCCAACGTCCTGACTTTC.

The table lists this clonotype with a few counts. The J gene is TRBJ1-1, the V gene TRBV4-3; unclear D gene. V gave up 4 bases and J gave up 0 bases, with 9 bases separating them. Germline lookup yields CDR1 LGHNA and CDR2 YSLEER. The CDR3 totals 14 residues. The CDR3 reads CASSPGPLNTEAFF. The CDR3 nucleotides read TGCGCCAGCAGCCCCGGACCATTGAACACTGAAGCTTTCTTT.

The sample holds one count of this clonotype. J is TRBJ1-5 and V is TRBV20-1; D unclear. From germline, CDR1 is DFQATT and CDR2 SNEGSKA (reference sequence). The CDR3 has 14 residues. The V end lost 5 bases, the J end lost 1 base, and 12 bases lay between the germline ends. As DNA, the CDR3 is TGCAGTGCTCTGACGTCGGACAGCAATCAGCCCCAGCATTTT. Protein product: CSALTSDSNQPQHF.

The table lists this clonotype with a few counts. The V and J genes are TRBV5-1 and TRBJ1-1; D is undetermined. Germline V lookup: CDR1 SGHRS, CDR2 YFSETQ. The CDR3 runs 15 residues. V gave up 3 bases and J gave up 4 bases, with 16 bases separating them. Written as DNA, the CDR3 is TGCGCCAGCAGCTACAGCTACACCGGGAGCACTGAAGCTTTCTTT. Protein sequence: CASSYSYTGSTEAFF.

Ten or more counts support this clonotype. The chain has TRBV5-1 and TRBJ2-1; 13 bases map to TRBD2. V gave up 3 bases and J gave up 5 bases; unmatched junction bases: 2. The CDR3 covers 15 residues. From germline, CDR1 is SGHRS and CDR2 YFSETQ. CDR3 region: CASSWTSGGNNEQFF. The CDR3 DNA reads as TGCGCCAGCAGCTGGACTAGCGGGGGTAACAATGAGCAGTTCTTC.

Only a few counts were recorded for this clonotype. CDR3 in amino acids: CASSQDLYEQYF. The DNA for the CDR3 is TGTGCCAGCAGCCAAGATCTATACGAGCAGTACTTC. The chain carries TRBV3-1 and TRBJ2-7; no clear D gene. Deletions cut 0 bases from V and 4 bases from J, with 4 bases between. The CDR3 loop spans 12 amino acids. Germline V gene data show CDR1 as LGHDT and CDR2 as YNNKEL (reference sequence).

This clonotype came up a few times. The rearrangement joins TRBV12-3 or TRBV12-4 to TRBJ2-7; D possibly uses TRBD1 or TRBD2 (6 bases each). This CDR3 contains 13 residues. Trimming cost V 3 bases and J 7 bases, with 13 bases left between them. Here the CDR3 reads CASSFRGLGEQYF. CDR3 nucleotide sequence: TGTGCCAGCAGTTTTCGGGGGCTGGGGGAGCAGTACTTC.

J is TRBJ1-6 and V is TRBV5-6, with D unclear. V was shortened by 4 bases and J by 14 bases, with 16 bases between the two germline ends. Germline lookup yields CDR1 SGHDT and CDR2 YYEEEE. CDR3 length: 13 amino acids. CDR3 sequence: CASSPTRLGALHF. CDR3 DNA sequence: TGTGCCAGCAGCCCCACCCGCTTAGGAGCCCTCCACTTT.

Written as DNA, the CDR3 is TGTGCCAGCAGCCAAGCGGTATTAGCGGGGGGCAATGAGCAGTTCTTC. It encodes CASSQAVLAGGNEQFF. The V call is TRBV4-2, the J call TRBJ2-1, with 10 positions matching TRBD2. V dropped 1 base and J dropped 6; count of bases not matched to a gene: 6. This CDR3 region has 16 residues. Germline V CDR1 and CDR2: LGHNA, YNFKEQ.

The chain has TRBV9 and TRBJ1-1; no clear D gene. The germline V gene has CDR1 SGDLS and CDR2 YYNGEE. CDR3 size: 15 residues. Deletions cut 2 bases from V and 1 base from J, with 12 bases between. CDR3 residues: CASSVAGIPNTEAFF. The CDR3 DNA reads TGTGCCAGCAGCGTGGCGGGAATTCCGAACACTGAAGCTTTCTTT.

This clonotype was counted many times. For the CDR3, the DNA is TGTGCCATCAGTGACCCCCCCGACCGGGGACAGGGTGACGAGCAGTACTTC. The encoded protein is CAISDPPDRGQGDEQYF. The chain links TRBV10-3 to TRBJ2-7; TRBD1 matches at 9 bases. V was clipped by 3 bases and J by 5 bases; unmatched bases: 14. In germline, CDR1 is ENHRY, CDR2 SYGVKD. This CDR3 comprises 17 residues.

V is TRBV7-2 and J is TRBJ2-5, with 11 positions matching TRBD1. Germline values: CDR1 SGHTA, CDR2 FQGNSA. The CDR3 is 13 residues long. Here the CDR3 DNA reads TGTGCTTACGGGGACAGGGGGAAAGAGACCCAGTACTTC. Translation: CAYGDRGKETQYF.

This clonotype has at least ten counts. V is TRBV10-3 and J is TRBJ2-3; 10 nucleotides match TRBD2. The CDR3 contains 15 residues. Unmatched junction bases numbered 1, after V lost 4 bases and J lost 0 bases. Germline V lookup: CDR1 ENHRY, CDR2 SYGVKD. The CDR3 DNA sequence: TGTGCCATCAGTGGGACTAGCGGCAGCACAGATACGCAGTATTTT. Translation: CAISGTSGSTDTQYF.

This clonotype appeared many times. The J gene is TRBJ2-3, the V gene TRBV5-1; D not resolved. The ends were cut back, 4 bases at V and 6 bases at J, with 18 bases in the middle. Germline lookup yields CDR1 SGHRS and CDR2 YFSETQ. This CDR3 region has 15 residues. The CDR3 sequence: CASSSSQVKADTQYF. The CDR3 DNA sequence: TGCGCCAGCAGCAGCAGTCAGGTGAAAGCCGATACGCAGTATTTT. Variable domain in full (rest from reference TRBV5-1 and TRBJ2-3): KAGVTQTPRYLIKTRGQQVTLSCSPISGHRSVSWYQQTPGQGLQFLFEYFSETQRNKGNFPGRFSGRQFSNSRSEMNVSTLELGDSALYLCASSSSQVKADTQYFGPGTRLTVL.

This sequence joins TRBV7-3 and TRBJ2-7, with 16 bases aligning to TRBD2. CDR3 length: 17 amino acids. Germline-derived CDR1 and CDR2 are SGHTA and FQGTGA. With 5 bases clipped from V and 4 bases from J, the junction kept 8 bases outside the gene matches. DNA of the CDR3: TGTGCCAGCAGCCACGGGACTAGCGGGAGGGCCGTATACGAGCAGTACTTC. Protein: CASSHGTSGRAVYEQYF.